The next 10 T cell receptor beta chains were all read from a single sample in a study of T cell repertoires in cytomegalovirus infection. These receptors are not linked to any known antigen. From the reads, TCRdb called clonotypes with MiXCR, one entry per CDR3 protein. The sample consists of some 200,000 distinct CDR3 sequences, about 40% of them appearing once. Sequenced here: CD8+ T cells from cultured PBMCs, sampled from culture after CMV antigen stimulation. The receptor set was obtained from a human donor in good health (CMV status not recorded). Some clones in this sample may be carry-over from other donors' samples.

The sample holds a few counts of this clonotype. This rearrangement joins TRBV11-2 to TRBJ2-3; TRBD2 aligns across 7 bases. V lost 1 base and J lost 3; bases outside the gene matches: 10. Looked up from germline, CDR1 is SGHAT and CDR2 is FQNNGV. The CDR3 length is 17 residues. CDR3 bases: TGTGCCAGCAGCTTAGGTCGCGGGAGTTTGTATACAGATACGCAGTATTTT. Residues: CASSLGRGSLYTDTQYF.

This clonotype was seen a handful of times. The chain recombines TRBV7-6 with TRBJ1-5; tentative D call: TRBD1 (6 bases). Germline-derived CDR1 and CDR2 are SGHVS and FNYEAQ. Trimming took off 1 base at V and 2 bases at J, with 9 bases between the two ends. CDR3 length: 15 residues. CDR3 region: CASSLGRGGNQPQHF. The CDR3 bases are TGTGCCAGCAGCTTAGGCAGGGGTGGCAATCAGCCCCAGCATTTT.

This clonotype was counted only a few times. The CDR3 DNA reads as TGTGCCAGCAGCTTGGACAGCATTAATGAAAAACTGTTTTTT. Residues: CASSLDSINEKLFF. This chain links TRBV7-2 with TRBJ1-4, with D possibly matching TRBD1 (6 bases). V lost 3 bases, J lost 4 bases, and 9 bases lay in between. This CDR3 comprises 14 residues. Germline V CDR1 and CDR2: SGHTA, FQGNSA. Combining the CDR3 with reference TRBV7-2 and TRBJ1-4 gives the whole variable domain GAGVSQSPSNKVTEKGKDVELRCDPISGHTALYWYRQSLGQGLEFLIYFQGNSAPDKSGLPSDRFSAERTGGSVSTLTIQRTQQEDSAVYLCASSLDSINEKLFFGSGTQLSVL.

This clonotype occurred once. The chain combines TRBV28 with TRBJ2-7; D is unresolved. V was shortened by 4 bases and J by 0 bases, with 16 bases between the two germline ends. From germline, CDR1 is MDHEN and CDR2 SYDVKM. The CDR3 is 16 residues long. CDR3 sequence: CASSYPQGRSSYEQYF. Here the CDR3 DNA reads TGTGCCAGCAGTTACCCCCAAGGGCGGTCCTCCTACGAGCAGTACTTC.

This clonotype showed up just a few times. The chain uses TRBV7-9 and TRBJ2-7; TRBD2 agrees at 8 bases. After removal of 5 bases from V and 5 bases from J, the junction contained 11 bases not matched to a gene. This CDR3 is built from 15 residues. Germline values: CDR1 SEHNR, CDR2 FQNEAQ (reference sequence). In nucleotides, the CDR3 is TGTGCCAGCAGCCCCCGGACTAGCCGGGGAGACGAGCAGTACTTC. Protein: CASSPRTSRGDEQYF.

In its sample, this clonotype was seen many times. The chain has TRBV7-2 and TRBJ1-1; possibly TRBD1 for D (5 bases). The germline gives CDR1 SGHTA, CDR2 FQGNSA. The V and J ends lost 2 bases and 0 bases respectively, with 13 bases between them. The CDR3 runs to 16 residues. The CDR3 protein is CASSLRGRNLNTEAFF. In DNA form, the CDR3 reads TGTGCCAGCAGCTTAAGGGGCAGAAATTTGAACACTGAAGCTTTCTTT.

A note on this clonotype: Sequence at one end of the junction differs from germline and may be a read error. The chain joins TRBV28 to TRBJ1-5; unclear D gene. CDR1 and CDR2 (germline): MDHEN, SYDVKM. The CDR3 is 14 amino acids. The CDR3 sequence: CASIPRAINQPQHF. The CDR3 DNA reads as TGTGCAAGCATTCCCCGGGCCATCAATCAGCCCCAGCATTTT.

A few counts support this clonotype. The CDR3 protein is CSAPRGQGAGRSYNEQFF. DNA for the CDR3: TGCAGTGCCCCTCGGGGACAGGGGGCCGGGAGGTCCTACAATGAGCAGTTCTTC. The gene calls are TRBV20-1 and TRBJ2-1; 12 positions match TRBD1. Trimming at V came to 6 bases and at J to 1 base, leaving 13 bases not matched to a gene. The V gene's germline CDR1 is DFQATT and CDR2 SNEGSKA (reference sequence). The CDR3 is 18 amino acids.

This clonotype was found a few times. The V gene is TRBV11-2, the J gene TRBJ1-3; no clear D. Germline V CDR1 and CDR2: SGHAT, FQNNGV. The CDR3 covers 15 residues. Trimming took 4 bases from V and 5 from J, leaving 15 bases between them. The CDR3: CASSSTAVGRNTIYF. In DNA, the CDR3 is TGTGCCAGCAGCTCTACTGCGGTCGGCCGAAACACCATATATTTT.

V usage is TRBV7-4 and J usage is TRBJ2-1; D may be TRBD2 (7 bases). The CDR3 contains 15 residues. Trimming removed 6 bases from V and 7 bases from J, with 19 bases in between. Germline CDR1 is SGHVT and CDR2 is SQSDAQ. CDR3 amino acids: CASSRPSGGRNEQFF. CDR3 nucleotides: TGTGCCAGCAGTAGACCCTCCGGGGGGCGGAATGAGCAGTTCTTC.